The sequence of this TCR beta chain was determined in a study of blood T cell repertoires in COVID-19. The wider study: COVID-19 samples from acute and convalescent phases originated in the United States, Italy and Spain. Sample material is recorded as cDNA or gDNA derived from T cells, B-cell-depleted T cells, or PBMCs.

Seattle cases were enrolled at active infection and followed longitudinally. In the study's own analysis: From reference gene primer amplification, estimates of nucleated cell counts were derived. Produced via immunoSEQ multiplex PCR; TCRdb's table is partial and in-frame only. V, J and clone size are taken as reported in that table, and D and trimming were inferred from the DNA itself. The sample shows 250,000 to 350,000 clones, 85% to 90% of them seen only once. Germline CDR1 reads SGHAT; CDR2 reads FQNNGV. Between the trimmed V and J ends, which lost 1 base and 6 bases, there was a span of 13 bases. This CDR3 contains 16 residues.

The V gene is TRBV11-2, the J gene TRBJ1-6, with D tentatively TRBD1 (6 bases). Sequencing was carried out using peripheral blood. This receptor was obtained from a woman aged 25 to 39 with COVID-19, enrolled during active disease. CDR3: CASSLGGSRGNSPLHF. As DNA, the CDR3 is TGTGCCAGCAGCTTAGGAGGTAGCAGGGGTAATTCACCCCTCCACTTT.